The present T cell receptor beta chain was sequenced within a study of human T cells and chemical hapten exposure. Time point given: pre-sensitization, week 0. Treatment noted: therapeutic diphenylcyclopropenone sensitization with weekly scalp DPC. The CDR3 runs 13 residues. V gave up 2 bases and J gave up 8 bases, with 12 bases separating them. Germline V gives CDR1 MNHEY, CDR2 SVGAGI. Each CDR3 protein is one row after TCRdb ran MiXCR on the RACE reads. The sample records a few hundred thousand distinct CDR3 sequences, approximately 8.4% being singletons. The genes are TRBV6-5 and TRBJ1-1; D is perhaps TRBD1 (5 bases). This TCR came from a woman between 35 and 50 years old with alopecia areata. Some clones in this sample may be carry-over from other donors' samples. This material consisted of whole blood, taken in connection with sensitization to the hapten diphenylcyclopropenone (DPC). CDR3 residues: CASSYLGGAEAFF. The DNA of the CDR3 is TGTGCCAGCAGTTACCTTGGAGGGGCGGAAGCTTTCTTT.